The TCR beta chain described here comes from a study of CD8 T cells in Susac syndrome. After extraction with the RNeasy kit, roughly 0.5 to 1 ug of the RNA was reverse transcribed using random hexamers. A single record per CDR3 protein comes from TCRdb applying MiXCR to the immunoSEQ multiplex PCR reads. The sample records nearly 200,000 distinct CDR3 sequences, about 96% being singletons. Worth noting for this clonotype: The junction departs from the called germline gene at one end, perhaps through a read error.

This CDR3 spans 14 amino acids. V gene TRBV12-3 or TRBV12-4 combines with J gene TRBJ1-1, with 7 bases aligning to TRBD1. The sequence derives from a human donor with multiple sclerosis. The source material was CD4+ T cells from PBMCs. The CDR3, as DNA: TGTGCCAGCAGTCCCCGACAGGGAAACACTAAAGCTTTCTTT. Protein sequence: CASSPRQGNTKAFF.